These T cell receptor beta chains were read from a single sample in a study of cytotoxic CD8 clonotypes in ibrutinib-treated CLL. Produced via immunoSEQ multiplex PCR; TCRdb's table is partial and in-frame only. The profile shows more than 85,000 clones, around 77% of them singletons. The sequencing here drew on PBMCs, taken after 24 months of ibrutinib treatment. The receptors derive from a human donor with chronic lymphocytic leukemia. CDR3s include the opening cysteine and the closing phenylalanine or tryptophan. Each record gives: CDR3 protein, CDR3 DNA, D gene, V gene, J gene, clone size. D genes are given only for firm matches. Only some rows state a clone size, as once, few, many or a class for expanded clones.

CASTPDLGYGYTF,TGTGCCAGCACCCCCGACCTGGGCTATGGCTACACCTTC,NA,TRBV6-5,TRBJ1-2,NA
CASTGQGQFKAFF,TGTGCCAGCACCGGACAGGGACAGTTTAAAGCTTTCTTT,TRBD1,TRBV6-1,TRBJ1-1,few
CAISVGVSTDTQYF,TGTGCCATCAGTGTAGGGGTTAGCACAGATACGCAGTATTTT,NA,TRBV10-3,TRBJ2-3,NA
CASRVVGLDTGELFF,TGTGCCAGCAGGGTGGTGGGACTGGACACCGGGGAGCTGTTTTTT,NA,TRBV5-6,TRBJ2-2,NA
CASSSRRPGTQYF,TGTGCCAGCAGCTCCCGGCGACCGGGGACCCAGTACTTC,NA,TRBV7-2,TRBJ2-5,NA
CASSFYSGNTIYF,TGTGCCAGTAGCTTCTACTCTGGAAACACCATATATTTT,NA,TRBV19,TRBJ1-3,few
CASSQGLAGVTGELFF,TGTGCCAGCAGCCAAGGACTAGCGGGGGTCACCGGGGAGCTGTTTTTT,TRBD2,TRBV9,TRBJ2-2,NA
CATSRASLATEQFF,TGTGCCACCAGCAGGGCGAGCCTAGCGACTGAGCAGTTCTTC,NA,TRBV15,TRBJ2-1,NA
CASSLSSLETQYF,TGCGCCAGCAGCTTAAGTAGCTTGGAGACCCAGTACTTC,NA,TRBV5-1,TRBJ2-5,few
CASSLSGGLSYEQYF,TGCGCCAGCAGCTTGAGCGGGGGCCTTTCCTACGAGCAGTACTTC,TRBD2,TRBV5-1,TRBJ2-7,NA
CAHGRGNQPQHF,TGTGCCCACGGGCGGGGAAATCAGCCCCAGCATTTT,NA,TRBV6-1,TRBJ1-5,NA
CAIREGQLEQYF,TGTGCCATCAGGGAGGGACAGCTCGAGCAGTACTTC,NA,TRBV10-3,TRBJ2-7,NA
CASSQGQGNTEAFF,TGTGCCAGCTCGCAGGGACAGGGGAACACTGAAGCTTTCTTT,TRBD1,TRBV18,TRBJ1-1,NA
CASSLRGNTEAFF,TGTGCCAGCAGCTTACGAGGGAACACTGAAGCTTTCTTT,NA,TRBV11-2,TRBJ1-1,once
CASSVLHQENTEAFF,TGTGCCAGCAGCGTCCTCCACCAAGAGAACACTGAAGCTTTCTTT,NA,TRBV9,TRBJ1-1,NA
CASSPPSGWSYEQYF,TGTGCCAGCAGCCCACCCTCGGGCTGGTCCTACGAGCAGTACTTC,NA,TRBV11-2,TRBJ2-7,NA
CASSSRLANEQFF,TGTGCCAGCAGTTCAAGACTAGCCAATGAGCAGTTCTTC,TRBD2,TRBV28,TRBJ2-1,NA
CASSLEGQGPPVHF,TGTGCCAGCAGCTTAGAAGGACAGGGACCCCCGGTTCATTTT,TRBD1,TRBV11-2,TRBJ1-5,NA
CASSPSWLAGGGNTDTQYF,TGTGCCAGCAGTCCCAGTTGGCTAGCGGGAGGGGGGAACACAGATACGCAGTATTTT,TRBD2,TRBV28,TRBJ2-3,once
CASSLYSLNTEAFF,TGTGCCAGCAGTCTGTACAGTTTGAACACTGAAGCTTTCTTT,NA,TRBV28,TRBJ1-1,NA
CASSEAGAVGEKLFF,TGTGCCAGCAGTGAAGCCGGGGCTGTGGGTGAAAAACTGTTTTTT,NA,TRBV6-1,TRBJ1-4,few
CASSQDWRRGETGELFF,TGCGCCAGCAGCCAAGATTGGAGAAGGGGTGAAACCGGGGAGCTGTTTTTT,NA,TRBV4-3,TRBJ2-2,NA
CSVVISSILGGYF,NA,NA,TRBV29-1,TRBJ2-3,NA
CASSVSGTELYGYTF,TGTGCCAGCAGCGTATCCGGGACAGAGCTCTATGGCTACACCTTC,TRBD1,TRBV9,TRBJ1-2,NA
CASSYLEEENTGELFF,TGTGCCAGCAGTTATTTGGAGGAGGAAAACACCGGGGAGCTGTTTTTT,NA,TRBV6-6,TRBJ2-2,NA
CASSPDREGYTF,TGCGCCAGCAGCCCAGACAGGGAAGGCTACACCTTC,TRBD1,TRBV5-1,TRBJ1-2,NA
CASSGSGLGRVTNTEAFF,TGCGCCAGCAGCGGATCAGGTTTGGGGAGGGTAACTAACACTGAAGCTTTCTTT,NA,TRBV5-1,TRBJ1-1,few
CASSFSRDTDTQYF,TGTGCCAGCAGCTTCAGCAGGGACACAGATACGCAGTATTTT,NA,TRBV7-9,TRBJ2-3,NA
CASSILGLAGGYEQFF,TGCGCCAGCAGCATCCTGGGACTAGCGGGAGGATATGAGCAGTTCTTC,TRBD2,TRBV5-1,TRBJ2-1,NA
CASTRQMLNTGELFF,TGCGCCAGCACTCGACAGATGCTGAACACCGGGGAGCTGTTTTTT,NA,TRBV5-1,TRBJ2-2,NA
CASSLDLAGGSTDTQYF,TGCGCCAGCAGCTTGGACCTAGCGGGAGGAAGCACAGATACGCAGTATTTT,TRBD2,TRBV5-1,TRBJ2-3,once
CAIRETSGENTGELFF,TGTGCCATCAGGGAGACTAGCGGGGAGAACACCGGGGAGCTGTTTTTT,TRBD2,TRBV10-3,TRBJ2-2,NA
CASSLSVSSYNEQFF,TGTGCCAGCAGCTTATCGGTGAGCTCCTACAATGAGCAGTTCTTC,NA,TRBV13,TRBJ2-1,NA
CASSQVGFYEQYF,TGCGCCAGCAGTCAAGTCGGATTCTACGAGCAGTACTTC,NA,TRBV23-1,TRBJ2-7,NA
CASSSGPIYGYTF,TGTGCCAGCAGCTCCGGACCTATCTATGGCTACACCTTC,NA,TRBV7-9,TRBJ1-2,NA
CASSLGGENEQFF,TGTGCCAGCAGCTTAGGAGGGGAGAATGAGCAGTTCTTC,NA,TRBV7-3,TRBJ2-1,NA
CASNVRLEQYF,TGTGCCAGCAATGTAAGACTCGAGCAGTACTTC,NA,TRBV2,TRBJ2-7,NA
CASSVALSSGRSYGNEQFF,TGTGCCAGCAGCGTAGCCCTATCTAGCGGGAGAAGCTACGGCAATGAGCAGTTCTTC,TRBD2,TRBV9,TRBJ2-1,NA
CASSQRRGGGELFF,TGTGCCAGCAGTCAAAGGCGGGGCGGCGGGGAGCTGTTTTTT,NA,TRBV27,TRBJ2-2,NA
CASSLEFVQGATDTQYF,TGTGCCAGCAGCTTAGAATTTGTTCAGGGGGCTACAGATACGCAGTATTTT,TRBD1,TRBV7-6,TRBJ2-3,NA
CASSLNDEQFF,TGCGCCAGCAGCTTAAATGACGAGCAGTTCTTC,NA,TRBV5-1,TRBJ2-1,NA
CASSLLGGRETQYF,TGTGCCAGCAGTTTATTAGGTGGGAGAGAGACCCAGTACTTC,NA,TRBV27,TRBJ2-5,NA
CASRADEREGDEQFF,TGCGCCAGCAGGGCAGACGAGCGGGAGGGGGATGAGCAGTTCTTC,TRBD2,TRBV4-1,TRBJ2-1,NA
CASSFGVSGGTDTQYF,TGTGCCAGTAGCTTTGGGGTTAGCGGTGGCACAGATACGCAGTATTTT,NA,TRBV19,TRBJ2-3,NA
CASSLPPPAPQHF,TGTGCCAGCAGTTTACCCCCCCCGGCGCCCCAGCATTTT,NA,TRBV28,TRBJ1-5,NA